Listed here are 21 T cell receptor beta chains from one sample, sequenced in a study of blood T cell repertoires in COVID-19. Some clones are missing from TCRdb's copy, which holds only in-frame ones; the method was immunoSEQ multiplex PCR. The repertoire includes fewer than 350,000 clones, 88% of them detected once, and under 2.5% sits in the top ten. Material for sequencing was PBMCs or T cells enriched from blood (not recorded which). The receptors were sampled from an older woman in a cohort exposed to, infected with or recovered from COVID-19 (not recorded which).

The rearrangement joins TRBV7-9 to TRBJ2-5, with TRBD2 matching 7 bases. J lost 5 bases, V lost 1 base, and 16 bases had no gene match. Germline loops: CDR1 SEHNR, CDR2 FQNEAQ (reference sequence). The CDR3 extends over 18 amino acids. The CDR3 region is CASSLGLTRDYHGETQYF. The CDR3, as DNA: TGTGCCAGCAGCTTAGGGCTGACTAGGGACTACCACGGGGAGACCCAGTACTTC.

The gene calls are TRBV24-1 and TRBJ2-3; tentative D call: TRBD1 (5 bases). From germline, CDR1 is KGHDR and CDR2 SFDVKD. Deletions cut 2 bases from V and 11 bases from J, with 13 bases between. This CDR3 region has 13 residues. This chain's CDR3 is CATSDSLTVRQYF. CDR3 sequence (DNA): TGTGCCACCAGTGATTCGTTGACAGTCCGGCAGTATTTT.

This clone appeared a single time. The chain recombines TRBV7-6 with TRBJ1-3; the D is unclear. Trimming cost V 5 bases and J 8 bases, with 10 bases left between them. CDR1 and CDR2 from the germline V gene are SGHVS and FNYEAQ. This CDR3 region has 12 residues. The CDR3 nucleotides read TGTGCCAGCAGCCCACGGGGAGACACCATATATTTT. It is translated as CASSPRGDTIYF. The whole variable domain, remainder taken from reference TRBV7-6 and TRBJ1-3, is GAGVSQSPRYKVTKRGQDVALRCDPISGHVSLYWYRQALGQGPEFLTYFNYEAQQDKSGLPNDRFSAERPEGSISTLTIQRTEQRDSAMYRCASSPRGDTIYFGEGSWLTVV.

The chain couples TRBV6-4 to TRBJ2-3; D perhaps matches TRBD1 (6 bases). Trimming removed 3 bases at V and 1 base at J, with 11 bases between. This CDR3 is 15 amino acids long. CDR1 is MRHNA and CDR2 is SNTAGT in the germline V gene. CDR3 sequence: CASSEDSSRTDTQYF. CDR3 coding DNA: TGTGCCAGCAGTGAGGACAGTTCTCGCACAGATACGCAGTATTTT.

The chain employs TRBV9 and TRBJ2-2, with 14 positions matching TRBD2. Germline CDR1 SGDLS, CDR2 YYNGEE. This CDR3 has 16 amino acids. The V and J ends lost 4 bases and 5 bases, in that order; junction bases with no gene match: 4. The CDR3 sequence: CASSRGLAGATGELFF. The CDR3 DNA reads TGTGCCAGCAGCCGGGGACTAGCGGGAGCGACCGGGGAGCTGTTTTTT.

The chain recombines TRBV2 with TRBJ1-4; D uncertain. V was shortened by 8 bases and J by 7 bases, with 14 bases between the two germline ends. The CDR3 covers 13 residues. CDR1 and CDR2 from the germline V gene are SNHLY and FYNNEI. In nucleotides, the CDR3 is TGTGCCAGCTTACGCGACATGGTTGAAAAACTGTTTTTT. Protein sequence: CASLRDMVEKLFF.

This clone was counted a few times. The V call is TRBV30, the J call TRBJ2-6, with D perhaps TRBD1 (6 bases). The CDR3 totals 16 residues. With 4 bases removed from V and 0 bases from J, the gap between germline ends came to 13 bases. Germline assignment: CDR1 GTSNPN and CDR2 SVGIG (reference sequence). The CDR3 loop reads CAWNPTGLSGANVLTF. Written as DNA, the CDR3 is TGTGCCTGGAATCCGACAGGACTCTCTGGGGCCAACGTCCTGACTTTC.

This chain connects TRBV2 to TRBJ1-2, with 9 bases that match TRBD1. Germline V CDR1 and CDR2: SNHLY, FYNNEI. The CDR3 is 13 residues long. The V and J ends lost 5 bases and 7 bases, in that order; junction bases with no gene match: 5. The CDR3 nucleotides read TGTGCCAGCAGTCCGGGACAGGGACGTGGCTACACCTTC. Its protein is CASSPGQGRGYTF.

This clone was observed a single time. The chain recombines TRBV2 with TRBJ1-2; tentative D call: TRBD1 (6 bases). The V end was cut by 8 bases, the J end by 8 bases, with 15 bases between. CDR1 SNHLY and CDR2 FYNNEI come from the germline V gene. This CDR3 comprises 12 residues. The CDR3 region is CASRSPGAGYTF. The CDR3 DNA sequence: TGTGCCAGCCGCAGCCCAGGGGCGGGCTACACCTTC. The complete variable domain, with remaining parts taken from reference TRBV2 and TRBJ1-2, reads EPEVTQTPSHQVTQMGQEVILRCVPISNHLYFYWYRQILGQKVEFLVSFYNNEISEKSEIFDDQFSVERPDGSNFTLKIRSTKLEDSAMYFCASRSPGAGYTFGSGTRLTVV.

V gene TRBV6-5 combines with J gene TRBJ2-7, with 9 positions matching TRBD1. Germline V gene sequence: CDR1 MNHEY, CDR2 SVGAGI. V trimming: 5 bases; J trimming: 5 bases; junction bases outside the gene matches: 10. The CDR3 is 15 residues long. The CDR3 nucleotides read TGTGCCAGCAGTAGGAAGGGACAGGGAAGGGACGAGCAGTACTTC. This codes for CASSRKGQGRDEQYF.

The gene calls are TRBV19 and TRBJ2-7, with a weak D call TRBD2 (5 bases). Trimming took off 3 bases at V and 2 bases at J, with 14 bases between the two ends. Germline V gives CDR1 LNHDA, CDR2 SQIVND (reference sequence). The CDR3 contains 15 residues. CDR3 coding DNA: TGTGCCAGTAGTATGAGATTGGGAGACACCTACGAGCAGTACTTC. It codes for CASSMRLGDTYEQYF. Drawing the rest from reference TRBV19 and TRBJ2-7, the complete variable domain is DGGITQSPKYLFRKEGQNVTLSCEQNLNHDAMYWYRQDPGQGLRLIYYSQIVNDFQKGDIAEGYSVSREKKESFPLTVTSAQKNPTAFYLCASSMRLGDTYEQYFGPGTRLTVT.

The V call is TRBV28, the J call TRBJ2-5; 7 bases match TRBD1. Trimming took 2 bases from V and 1 from J; bases not matched to a gene: 4. Germline V gives CDR1 MDHEN, CDR2 SYDVKM. This CDR3 has 15 amino acids. The CDR3 DNA is TGTGCCAGCAGTTTAACAGGACAGGTCCAAGAGACCCAGTACTTC. Its translation: CASSLTGQVQETQYF.

J is TRBJ1-4 and V is TRBV2, with 8 bases fitting TRBD1. Trimming cost V 8 bases and J 7 bases; bases outside gene matches: 9. The CDR3 loop spans 14 amino acids. From germline, CDR1 is SNHLY and CDR2 FYNNEI. This chain's CDR3 is CASVTQGASEKLFF. The CDR3 DNA reads as TGTGCCAGCGTAACCCAGGGGGCGAGTGAAAAACTGTTTTTT.

This clone is a singleton in its sample. The rearrangement uses TRBV11-3 and TRBJ1-1; 7 nucleotides line up with TRBD1. The CDR3 has 13 residues. CDR1 and CDR2 (germline): SGHNT, YENEEA. V lost 5 bases to trimming and J lost 4 bases; unmatched junction nucleotides: 4. CDR3 protein: CASSGDRRTEAFF. In DNA, the CDR3 is TGTGCCAGCAGCGGGGACAGACGCACTGAAGCTTTCTTT.

The gene calls are TRBV7-2 and TRBJ2-3; the match to TRBD2 covers 10 bases. CDR1 and CDR2 (germline): SGHTA, FQGNSA. The CDR3 runs 17 residues. V dropped 4 bases and J dropped 2; count of bases not matched to a gene: 9. The CDR3: CASSSTGTSEVTDTQYF. CDR3 coding DNA: TGTGCCAGCAGCTCAACCGGGACTAGCGAGGTCACAGATACGCAGTATTTT.

This chain links TRBV15 with TRBJ1-2, with no clear D. The CDR3 is made up of 13 amino acids. The V end was cut by 1 base, the J end by 6 bases, with 9 bases between. Germline loops: CDR1 LNHNV, CDR2 YYDKDF (reference sequence). CDR3 residues: CATSRVGRDGYTF. Written as DNA, the CDR3 is TGTGCCACCAGCAGAGTTGGGAGGGATGGCTACACCTTC.

The chain uses TRBV7-6 and TRBJ1-2; TRBD1 might be the D (5 bases). With 5 bases removed from V and 7 bases from J, the gap between germline ends came to 26 bases. The CDR3 totals 17 residues. The germline V gene has CDR1 SGHVS and CDR2 FNYEAQ. The CDR3 spells CASSLLAGGGSFGGYTF. For the CDR3, the DNA is TGTGCCAGCAGCCTTCTTGCCGGCGGGGGATCCTTCGGTGGCTACACCTTC.

This clone occurred once. This sequence joins TRBV25-1 and TRBJ2-7, with TRBD2 matching 12 bases. The CDR3 loop spans 14 amino acids. Germline V gives CDR1 MGHDK, CDR2 SYGVNS. J lost 0 bases, V lost 7 bases, and 1 base had no gene match. CDR3 sequence (DNA): TGTGCCAGCACGACTAGCGGGGGCTCCTACGAGCAGTACTTC. Encoded protein: CASTTSGGSYEQYF.

Only a few counts were recorded for this clone. The chain has TRBV9 and TRBJ2-2; the D gene is possibly TRBD1 (6 bases). Between the trimmed V and J ends, which lost 4 bases and 3 bases, there was a span of 10 bases. Germline V gene sequence: CDR1 SGDLS, CDR2 YYNGEE. CDR3 length: 14 amino acids. The DNA for the CDR3 is TGTGCCAGCAGCACCGAGGGGGACACCGGGGAGCTGTTTTTT. Translated, it gives CASSTEGDTGELFF.

The rearrangement uses TRBV27 and TRBJ2-2, with 8 nucleotides matching TRBD2. Looked up from germline, CDR1 is MNHEY and CDR2 is SMNVEV (reference sequence). The CDR3 covers 15 residues. Trimming at V came to 4 bases and at J to 9 bases, leaving 10 bases not matched to a gene. The CDR3 reads CASSSAGLGDRELFF. The CDR3 region has the DNA TGTGCCAGCAGTTCCGCGGGACTAGGGGACAGGGAGCTGTTTTTT.

This clone was counted a few times. The chain combines TRBV11-2 with TRBJ2-3; 10 bases are a match to TRBD2. The CDR3 loop spans 16 amino acids. The ends lost 4 bases at V and 6 bases at J; junction bases unmatched: 10. The germline V gene encodes CDR1 SGHAT and CDR2 FQNNGV. This chain's CDR3 is CASSSSGTSVWDTQYF. The CDR3 nucleotides are TGTGCCAGCAGCTCTTCCGGGACTAGCGTCTGGGATACGCAGTATTTT.